This entry lists 27 T cell receptor beta chains sequenced from one sample in a study of blood T cell repertoires in COVID-19. Here immunoSEQ multiplex PCR was the method, and the copy in TCRdb shows in-frame clones only, minus some. This sample has roughly 180,000 clones; around 82% occur once, and the top ten carry 10%. Sequenced material: peripheral blood. These receptors all stem from a woman older than 75 with active or convalescent COVID-19.

CDR3 in amino acids: CASSWSQGASEAFF. In DNA, the CDR3 is TGCGCCAGCAGCTGGTCACAGGGGGCTAGTGAAGCTTTCTTT. V usage is TRBV5-1 and J usage is TRBJ1-1, with 9 bases that match TRBD1. Trimming cost V 3 bases and J 7 bases; bases outside gene matches: 7. Germline CDR1 SGHRS, CDR2 YFSETQ. The CDR3 length is 14 residues.

The chain is built from TRBV4-1 and TRBJ2-2; D is undetermined. V gave up 4 bases and J gave up 5 bases, with 8 bases separating them. Germline V gene lookup returns CDR1 MGHRA and CDR2 YSYEKL. The CDR3 contains 13 residues. Written as DNA, the CDR3 is TGCGCCAGCAGCCGCTCCGGGACCGGGGAGCTGTTTTTT. This sequence encodes CASSRSGTGELFF.

This rearrangement joins TRBV5-1 to TRBJ1-5; maybe TRBD1 (6 bases). Trimming shortened V by 4 bases and J by 5 bases, and 10 bases separated the two germline ends. CDR1 is SGHRS and CDR2 is YFSETQ in the germline V gene. The CDR3 spans 13 residues. Here the CDR3 reads CASSMGAHQPQHF. The CDR3 nucleotides are TGCGCCAGCAGCATGGGGGCCCATCAGCCCCAGCATTTT. Filled out from reference TRBV5-1 and TRBJ1-5, the complete variable domain reads KAGVTQTPRYLIKTRGQQVTLSCSPISGHRSVSWYQQTPGQGLQFLFEYFSETQRNKGNFPGRFSGRQFSNSRSEMNVSTLELGDSALYLCASSMGAHQPQHFGDGTRLSIL.

The genes are TRBV24-1 and TRBJ2-1; TRBD2 matches 7 bases. The CDR3 has 16 amino acids. Germline CDR1 is KGHDR and CDR2 is SFDVKD. Germline trimming cut 0 bases from V and 7 bases from J; bases unmatched to any gene: 8. CDR3 DNA sequence: TGTGCCACCAGTGATTTGAGTGCTAGCGGCATGAATGAGCAGTTCTTC. It encodes CATSDLSASGMNEQFF.

This rearrangement joins TRBV3-1 (or the pseudogene TRBV3-2) to TRBJ2-2, with TRBD2 as a possible D gene (6 bases). Trimming pared 3 bases from V and 5 bases from J, leaving 10 bases between. The CDR3 is made up of 14 amino acids. Germline lookup yields CDR1 LGHDT and CDR2 YNNKEL (reference sequence). CDR3 nucleotide sequence: TGTGCCAGCAGCCAGGTAGGGAGGACCGGGGAGCTGTTTTTT. It codes for CASSQVGRTGELFF.

This chain connects TRBV5-6 to TRBJ1-1, with 9 bases identical to TRBD1. V gave up 3 bases and J gave up 1 base; unmatched junction bases: 1. This CDR3 region has 14 residues. Germline V gene lookup returns CDR1 SGHDT and CDR2 YYEEEE. The CDR3 DNA reads TGTGCCAGCAGCTGGACAGGGGCGAACACTGAAGCTTTCTTT. Translated: CASSWTGANTEAFF.

V and J are TRBV5-5 and TRBJ2-6; D is possibly TRBD1 (5 bases). This CDR3 comprises 17 residues. V was trimmed by 4 bases and J by 4 bases, leaving 18 bases between them. Per the germline V gene, CDR1 is SGHKS and CDR2 is YYEKEE (reference sequence). The CDR3 sequence is CASSTTLRQIGANVLTF. The CDR3 coding sequence is TGTGCCAGCAGCACAACACTTCGACAGATAGGGGCCAACGTCCTGACTTTC.

This clone has only one observation. The chain recombines TRBV2 with TRBJ1-2; 7 positions match TRBD1. Germline CDR1 is SNHLY and CDR2 is FYNNEI. The length of the CDR3 is 13 residues. V was pared by 4 bases and J by 4 bases, with 3 bases of the junction left unmatched. The CDR3 DNA follows: TGTGCCAGCAGTGGGGGACAGTTCTATGGCTACACCTTC. Its translation is CASSGGQFYGYTF.

This chain joins TRBV5-1 and TRBJ2-5; TRBD2 agrees at 12 bases. The germline CDR1 and CDR2 sequences are SGHRS and YFSETQ. V was clipped by 0 bases and J by 0 bases; unmatched bases: 3. The CDR3 length is 17 residues. The CDR3 region is CASSLVGLAGNQETQYF. CDR3 DNA sequence: TGCGCCAGCAGCTTGGTGGGACTAGCGGGTAACCAAGAGACCCAGTACTTC.

V is TRBV18 and J is TRBJ2-1; 7 nucleotides align to TRBD1. The CDR3 contains 16 residues. Germline assignment: CDR1 KGHSH and CDR2 LQKENI. After removal of 1 base from V and 3 bases from J, the junction contained 6 bases not matched to a gene. The chain's CDR3 is CASSPLTGDLYNEQFF. CDR3 nucleotide sequence: TGTGCCAGCTCACCACTCACAGGGGACCTCTACAATGAGCAGTTCTTC.

This chain uses TRBV9 with TRBJ1-5, with TRBD1 as a possible D gene (6 bases). Germline V gives CDR1 SGDLS, CDR2 YYNGEE. The CDR3 contains 15 residues. Trimming stripped 1 base from V and 5 bases from J, with 13 bases between. CDR3 sequence: CASSVSGQTHQPQHF. CDR3 nucleotide sequence: TGTGCCAGCAGCGTATCCGGACAGACCCATCAGCCCCAGCATTTT.

The J gene is TRBJ1-1, the V gene TRBV6-5; D is unclear. The germline gives CDR1 MNHEY, CDR2 SVGAGI. Deletions cut 2 bases from V and 2 bases from J, with 6 bases between. The CDR3 contains 13 residues. The CDR3 region is CASSYNSNTEAFF. DNA for the CDR3: TGTGCCAGCAGTTACAACTCAAACACTGAAGCTTTCTTT.

The gene calls are TRBV5-1 and TRBJ1-1, with 9 nucleotides matching TRBD1. The CDR3 is made up of 14 amino acids. Unmatched junction bases numbered 3, after V lost 3 bases and J lost 3 bases. In germline, CDR1 is SGHRS, CDR2 YFSETQ. The CDR3 reads CASSWGQGDTEAFF. CDR3 coding DNA: TGCGCCAGCAGCTGGGGACAGGGTGACACTGAAGCTTTCTTT.

The V gene is TRBV2, the J gene TRBJ1-5; 10 nucleotides match TRBD1. V was clipped by 4 bases and J by 2 bases; unmatched bases: 2. This CDR3 spans 15 amino acids. The V gene's germline CDR1 is SNHLY and CDR2 FYNNEI. The CDR3: CASSGDRGGNQPQHF. CDR3 DNA: TGTGCCAGCAGTGGGGACAGGGGAGGCAATCAGCCCCAGCATTTT.

This chain joins TRBV5-1 and TRBJ1-3; D not resolved. Germline loops: CDR1 SGHRS, CDR2 YFSETQ. V lost 4 bases to trimming and J lost 4 bases, with 12 bases between them. This CDR3 comprises 14 residues. This chain's CDR3 is CASSPTRIGNTIYF. The CDR3 DNA follows: TGCGCCAGCAGCCCCACGAGGATCGGAAACACCATATATTTT. The complete variable domain, with remaining parts taken from reference TRBV5-1 and TRBJ1-3, reads KAGVTQTPRYLIKTRGQQVTLSCSPISGHRSVSWYQQTPGQGLQFLFEYFSETQRNKGNFPGRFSGRQFSNSRSEMNVSTLELGDSALYLCASSPTRIGNTIYFGEGSWLTVV.

The chain recombines TRBV12-5 with TRBJ1-1, with D unclear. The V gene lost 4 bases and the J gene lost 3 bases, with 24 bases spanning the gap. In germline, CDR1 is LGHNT, CDR2 FRNRAP. This CDR3 has 18 residues. The CDR3 reads CASGWGGGGFGTDTEAFF. The CDR3 bases are TGTGCTAGTGGTTGGGGAGGTGGAGGGTTCGGTACGGACACTGAAGCTTTCTTT.

CDR3 amino acids: CATSTLFRTGNTIYF. CDR3 nucleotide sequence: TGTGCCACCAGCACGTTGTTTAGAACTGGAAACACCATATATTTT. The chain joins TRBV15 to TRBJ1-3, with no clear D. This CDR3 has 15 amino acids. V lost 4 bases and J 2 bases, leaving 12 bases between the germline ends. Germline values: CDR1 LNHNV, CDR2 YYDKDF (reference sequence).

CDR3 nucleotides: TGTGCCAGCAGTCGACTAGCGGGAGACAATGAGCAGTTCTTC. Translating gives CASSRLAGDNEQFF. V usage is TRBV28 and J usage is TRBJ2-1, with TRBD2 identical over 12 bases. Losses at the gene ends were 5 bases for V and 5 bases for J; bases not matched to a gene: 1. CDR3 size: 14 residues. The germline V gene encodes CDR1 MDHEN and CDR2 SYDVKM. Drawing the rest from reference TRBV28 and TRBJ2-1, the complete variable domain is DVKVTQSSRYLVKRTGEKVFLECVQDMDHENMFWYRQDPGLGLRLIYFSYDVKMKEKGDIPEGYSVSREKKERFSLILESASTNQTSMYLCASSRLAGDNEQFFGPGTRLTVL.

The rearrangement links TRBV11-2 to TRBJ2-2, with D possibly being TRBD2 (6 bases). Germline V CDR1 and CDR2: SGHAT, FQNNGV. V was clipped by 2 bases and J by 4 bases, with 11 bases between them. The CDR3 loop spans 15 amino acids. In nucleotides, the CDR3 is TGTGCCAGCAGCTTATTCGGGAGCGGCACCGGGGAGCTGTTTTTT. Amino acids: CASSLFGSGTGELFF.

The rearrangement links TRBV7-2 to TRBJ1-5, with D tentatively TRBD1 (5 bases). CDR3 length: 17 residues. The V gene lost 1 base and the J gene lost 5 bases, with 18 bases spanning the gap. The germline V gene encodes CDR1 SGHTA and CDR2 FQGNSA. CDR3 protein: CASSLVVTVIGDQPQHF. The CDR3 bases are TGTGCCAGCAGCTTAGTGGTGACAGTGATAGGGGATCAGCCCCAGCATTTT.

The sample holds a few counts of this clone. The rearrangement links TRBV10-3 to TRBJ2-1; TRBD2 matches 13 bases. There are 13 residues in the CDR3. The V gene end was trimmed by 9 bases and the J gene end by 6 bases; junction bases not matched to a gene: 2. Germline CDR1 ENHRY, CDR2 SYGVKD. The CDR3 DNA follows: TGTGCCATAAGGACTAGCGGGAGCAATGAGCAGTTCTTC. This translates into CAIRTSGSNEQFF.

The V gene is TRBV5-4, the J gene TRBJ2-7, with 9 bases lining up with TRBD1. Germline assignment: CDR1 SGHNT and CDR2 YYREEE (reference sequence). The CDR3 sequence is 15 residues long. Trimming at V came to 3 bases and at J to 0 bases, leaving 4 bases not matched to a gene. The CDR3 sequence is CASSSRTGASYEQYF. CDR3 in DNA: TGTGCCAGCAGCTCTCGGACAGGGGCCTCCTACGAGCAGTACTTC.

The V and J genes are TRBV24-1 and TRBJ1-5, with D possibly TRBD1 on 5 matching bases. Looked up from germline, CDR1 is KGHDR and CDR2 is SFDVKD. Between the trimmed V and J ends, which lost 12 bases and 4 bases, there was a span of 12 bases. The CDR3 has 12 residues. The CDR3 loop reads CAGGAPNQPQHF. CDR3 coding DNA: TGTGCCGGCGGGGCACCAAATCAGCCCCAGCATTTT.

V and J are TRBV30 and TRBJ1-3, with TRBD1 identical over 10 bases. This CDR3 region has 17 residues. Germline V gene lookup returns CDR1 GTSNPN and CDR2 SVGIG (reference sequence). V lost 0 bases and J lost 4; bases outside the gene matches: 9. The CDR3 is CAWSVGTGDSRGNTIYF. CDR3 bases: TGTGCCTGGAGTGTAGGGACAGGGGATTCGCGGGGAAACACCATATATTTT.

The chain has TRBV3-1 (or the pseudogene TRBV3-2) and TRBJ1-6; 7 nucleotides agree with TRBD1. The CDR3 runs 16 residues. Germline-derived CDR1 and CDR2 are LGHDT and YNNKEL (reference sequence). V was pared by 4 bases and J by 10 bases, with 13 bases of the junction left unmatched. The CDR3 is CASSRLTTGMLSPLHF. The CDR3 DNA is TGTGCCAGCAGCCGCCTAACGACAGGGATGCTCTCACCCCTCCACTTT.

This clone was detected only a few times. The rearrangement joins TRBV4-1 to TRBJ2-5; no firm D call. This CDR3 comprises 13 residues. Trimming shortened V by 1 base and J by 5 bases, and 8 bases separated the two germline ends. CDR1 and CDR2 from the germline V gene are MGHRA and YSYEKL. The CDR3, as DNA: TGCGCCAGCAGCCAAGCCAATGTCGAGACCCAGTACTTC. Its protein product is CASSQANVETQYF.

V gene TRBV28 combines with J gene TRBJ2-6; no reliable D call. V lost 3 bases and J lost 1, with 4 bases in between. The CDR3 extends over 14 amino acids. The V gene's germline CDR1 is MDHEN and CDR2 SYDVKM. CDR3 in DNA: TGTGCCAGCAGTTTCCCATCTGGGGCCAACGTCCTGACTTTC. Translation: CASSFPSGANVLTF.